Presented here are 25 T cell receptor beta chains from one specimen sequenced in a study of cytomegalovirus exposure and HLA in healthy donors. PCR primers comprised 60 Vbeta and 13 Jbeta primers. Assay used: immunoSEQ multiplex PCR; TCRdb lists only in-frame clones, some missing. The sample has around 210,000 clones; 78% are singletons. Material for sequencing was PBMCs. The receptors derive from a boy between 10 and 17 years old in good health and CMV-seronegative.

The genes are TRBV7-9 and TRBJ1-2; 9 nucleotides match TRBD1. V was pared by 5 bases and J by 5 bases, with 6 bases of the junction left unmatched. Germline loops: CDR1 SEHNR, CDR2 FQNEAQ (reference sequence). This CDR3 region has 14 residues. Here the CDR3 reads CASSPGTGTYGYTF. As DNA, the CDR3 is TGTGCCAGCAGCCCCGGGACAGGGACTTATGGCTACACCTTC.

The V call is TRBV25-1, the J call TRBJ2-7, with 11 bases fitting TRBD2. Germline V gene lookup returns CDR1 MGHDK and CDR2 SYGVNS. Trimming took 0 bases from V and 5 from J; bases not matched to a gene: 6. CDR3 size: 16 residues. CDR3 in amino acids: CASSEYTSGRGDEQYF. CDR3 bases: TGTGCCAGCAGTGAATATACTAGCGGGAGAGGTGACGAGCAGTACTTC.

The rearrangement uses TRBV14 and TRBJ2-7; tentatively, D is TRBD2 (5 bases). V lost 5 bases, J lost 1 base, and 15 bases lay in between. Germline loops: CDR1 SGHDN, CDR2 FVKESK. This CDR3 contains 15 residues. CDR3 nucleotides: TGTGCCAGCAGCACCCGCCCCCGGGGATCCTACGAGCAGTACTTC. Its protein is CASSTRPRGSYEQYF.

V is TRBV11-1 and J is TRBJ2-5; TRBD1 matches 9 bases. Germline CDR1 SGHAT, CDR2 FQDESV (reference sequence). The CDR3 runs to 15 residues. J was trimmed by 4 bases and V by 6 bases; bases with no gene match: 9. CDR3 nucleotides: TGTGCCAGCAGACTCGGGACAGGGATGGGAGAGACCCAGTACTTC. This sequence encodes CASRLGTGMGETQYF.

This chain uses TRBV30 with TRBJ2-2; TRBD1 agrees at 7 bases. This CDR3 region has 14 residues. The V and J ends lost 4 bases and 4 bases, in that order; junction bases with no gene match: 6. CDR1 GTSNPN and CDR2 SVGIG come from the germline V gene (reference sequence). The CDR3 loop reads CAWNEGAGTGELFF. In DNA form, the CDR3 reads TGTGCCTGGAACGAGGGGGCGGGCACCGGGGAGCTGTTTTTT.

V and J are TRBV19 and TRBJ1-5; no clear D. Germline values: CDR1 LNHDA, CDR2 SQIVND (reference sequence). This CDR3 has 13 residues. V lost 1 base and J lost 9, with 10 bases in between. CDR3 residues: CASSIGGGPPQHF. CDR3 coding DNA: TGTGCCAGTAGTATAGGGGGAGGGCCGCCCCAGCATTTT.

V is TRBV6-5 and J is TRBJ2-3; TRBD1 is a possible D gene (5 bases). Per the germline V gene, CDR1 is MNHEY and CDR2 is SVGAGI. V lost 6 bases and J 5 bases, leaving 15 bases between the germline ends. The CDR3 runs to 14 residues. The chain's CDR3 is CASSLRQTGDTQYF. CDR3 in DNA: TGTGCCAGCAGCCTTAGACAGACTGGAGATACGCAGTATTTT.

CDR3 sequence reads: CASRAYSGVSSYEQYF. DNA of the CDR3: TGTGCCAGCAGGGCATATAGCGGGGTGAGCTCCTACGAGCAGTACTTC. The J gene is TRBJ2-7, the V gene TRBV7-9; 8 nucleotides align to TRBD2. V shed 6 bases and J 0 bases; nucleotides not matched to a gene: 10. In germline, CDR1 is SEHNR, CDR2 FQNEAQ (reference sequence). This CDR3 is built from 16 residues.

This clone was detected only once. V is TRBV30 and J is TRBJ1-5; weak D call: TRBD1 (5 bases). This CDR3 comprises 14 residues. The ends were cut back, 0 bases at V and 6 bases at J, with 12 bases in the middle. Germline V gene sequence: CDR1 GTSNPN, CDR2 SVGIG (reference sequence). Here the CDR3 reads CAWSVRGLGQPQHF. CDR3 nucleotide sequence: TGTGCCTGGAGTGTACGGGGGTTAGGTCAGCCCCAGCATTTT.

This sequence joins TRBV6-1 and TRBJ2-6, with D possibly being TRBD1 (5 bases). The CDR3 spans 17 residues. V was shortened by 4 bases and J by 1 base, with 14 bases between the two germline ends. Per the germline V gene, CDR1 is MNHNS and CDR2 is SASEGT. CDR3 in amino acids: CASSATGLPSGANVLTF. The CDR3, as DNA: TGTGCCAGCAGTGCTACAGGCCTCCCTTCTGGGGCCAACGTCCTGACTTTC.

The chain's CDR3 is CASSSTGQDTQYF. CDR3 DNA sequence: TGTGCCAGCAGCTCGACTGGCCAGGATACGCAGTATTTT. The genes are TRBV13 and TRBJ2-3; the D is unclear. Germline V lookup: CDR1 PRHDT, CDR2 FYEKMQ (reference sequence). The CDR3 is made up of 13 amino acids. The V and J ends lost 4 bases and 6 bases respectively, with 11 bases between them.

This clone was seen a handful of times. V is TRBV6-5 and J is TRBJ2-1; 8 nucleotides agree with TRBD1. The V and J ends lost 4 bases and 4 bases, in that order; junction bases with no gene match: 6. CDR3 length equals 15 residues. Germline V CDR1 and CDR2: MNHEY, SVGAGI. CDR3 residues: CASSSETGVYNEQFF. In DNA, the CDR3 is TGTGCCAGCAGTTCCGAGACAGGGGTTTACAATGAGCAGTTCTTC.

The J gene is TRBJ2-5, the V gene TRBV4-1; 8 bases agree with TRBD2. The length of the CDR3 is 14 residues. Trimming at V came to 1 base and at J to 5 bases, leaving 3 bases not matched to a gene. The germline CDR1 and CDR2 sequences are MGHRA and YSYEKL. The CDR3: CASSQVSGKETQYF. The CDR3 DNA sequence: TGCGCCAGCAGCCAAGTTAGCGGGAAGGAGACCCAGTACTTC.

The rearrangement uses TRBV2 and TRBJ2-7; 11 bases line up with TRBD1. The germline gives CDR1 SNHLY, CDR2 FYNNEI. The V segment lost 6 bases and the J segment 2 bases; nucleotides outside the gene matches: 6. This CDR3 spans 15 amino acids. The CDR3 region has the DNA TGTGCCAGCAGCGGGGGACAGGGGGGAACCTACGAGCAGTACTTC. Its protein product is CASSGGQGGTYEQYF.

This clone was observed a handful of times. This CDR3 reads CASSLWGGRAEAFF. The CDR3, as DNA: TGTGCCAGCAGTTTATGGGGGGGACGGGCTGAAGCTTTCTTT. The V and J genes are TRBV27 and TRBJ1-1; D may be TRBD1 (5 bases). The V gene lost 1 base and the J gene lost 6 bases, with 12 bases spanning the gap. The V gene's germline CDR1 is MNHEY and CDR2 SMNVEV (reference sequence). The CDR3 covers 14 residues.

CDR3 region: CASSESGLAYEQYF. CDR3 coding DNA: TGCGCCAGCAGTGAGTCAGGTCTAGCCTACGAGCAGTACTTC. V gene TRBV10-1 combines with J gene TRBJ2-7; D uncertain. V was clipped by 0 bases and J by 2 bases, with 8 bases between them. The CDR3 is 14 residues long. Germline V gene sequence: CDR1 WNHNN, CDR2 SYGVQD (reference sequence).

The rearrangement joins TRBV29-1 to TRBJ1-1; the D is unclear. CDR3 length equals 14 residues. Germline values: CDR1 SQVTM, CDR2 ANQGSEA. Deletions cut 6 bases from V and 0 bases from J, with 14 bases between. The CDR3 loop is CSVPRPDMNTEAFF. CDR3 in DNA: TGCAGCGTCCCCCGTCCTGACATGAACACTGAAGCTTTCTTT.

The chain carries TRBV5-5 and TRBJ1-5; 7 bases agree with TRBD1. CDR3 length equals 13 residues. Germline loops: CDR1 SGHKS, CDR2 YYEKEE (reference sequence). The ends lost 1 base at V and 5 bases at J; junction bases unmatched: 0. DNA for the CDR3: TGTGCCAGCAGCTTGACAGGGGATCAGCCCCAGCATTTT. Protein: CASSLTGDQPQHF.

This rearrangement joins TRBV2 to TRBJ2-1, with D perhaps TRBD2 (6 bases). Trimming removed 7 bases from V and 0 bases from J, with 19 bases in between. The germline CDR1 and CDR2 sequences are SNHLY and FYNNEI. The CDR3 sequence is 17 residues long. CDR3 amino acids: CASTEGLLVSSYNEQFF. DNA of the CDR3: TGTGCCAGCACGGAGGGACTCCTAGTGAGCTCCTACAATGAGCAGTTCTTC.

The V gene is TRBV10-1, the J gene TRBJ1-1; tentative D call: TRBD1 (6 bases). Trimming cost V 3 bases and J 1 base, with 15 bases left between them. Germline values: CDR1 WNHNN, CDR2 SYGVQD (reference sequence). This CDR3 contains 16 residues. The CDR3 bases are TGCGCCAGCAGTGACAACAGGGAAGTGACGAACACTGAAGCTTTCTTT. Its protein is CASSDNREVTNTEAFF.

The V gene is TRBV7-9, the J gene TRBJ2-7; 9 bases agree with TRBD1. Germline-derived CDR1 and CDR2 are SEHNR and FQNEAQ (reference sequence). The CDR3 is 16 amino acids. V lost 4 bases, J lost 0 bases, and 7 bases stayed unmatched. Written as DNA, the CDR3 is TGTGCCAGCAGCTCCCCTACAGGGGGCTACTCCTACGAGCAGTACTTC. Translating gives CASSSPTGGYSYEQYF.

A note on this clone: Likely a read error: the CDR3 ends without its conserved phenylalanine or tryptophan. The DNA is omitted, as the CDR3 cannot be located on it reliably, and the CDR3 follows TCRdb's listing. The genes are TRBV5-4 and TRBJ1-2; TRBD1 is the table's D call and was not checked against the DNA. The CDR3 is 12 residues long, counting both termini. From germline, CDR1 is SGHNT and CDR2 YYREEE (reference sequence). The CDR3 is CASSEGTGAIQV.

The chain couples TRBV14 to TRBJ1-1, with TRBD1 as a possible D gene (6 bases). Per the germline V gene, CDR1 is SGHDN and CDR2 is FVKESK. The CDR3 spans 13 residues. Trimming cost V 6 bases and J 7 bases, with 15 bases left between them. CDR3 nucleotides: TGTGCCAGCAGTCACTCAGGGGCTGGTGAAGCTTTCTTT. This translates into CASSHSGAGEAFF.

This clone occurred once. The chain carries TRBV7-6 and TRBJ1-1; tentatively, D is TRBD1 (5 bases). Germline CDR1 and CDR2: SGHVS and FNYEAQ. The CDR3 has 14 residues. Trimming left V 3 bases short and J 3 bases short, with 11 bases between. The CDR3 DNA follows: TGTGCCAGCAGCTTGGGGTGGGGCCACACTGAAGCTTTCTTT. Amino acid sequence: CASSLGWGHTEAFF. Full variable domain (outside the CDR3, taken from reference TRBV7-6 and TRBJ1-1): GAGVSQSPRYKVTKRGQDVALRCDPISGHVSLYWYRQALGQGPEFLTYFNYEAQQDKSGLPNDRFSAERPEGSISTLTIQRTEQRDSAMYRCASSLGWGHTEAFFGQGTRLTVV.

The V and J genes are TRBV30 and TRBJ1-5; TRBD1 agrees at 7 bases. Trimming removed 0 bases from V and 0 bases from J; junction bases left unmatched: 5. The CDR3 runs to 16 residues. Germline CDR1 is GTSNPN and CDR2 is SVGIG (reference sequence). The CDR3 DNA reads TGTGCCTGGAGTGTACTGGGGACAGTTAGCAATCAGCCCCAGCATTTT. This gives the protein CAWSVLGTVSNQPQHF.